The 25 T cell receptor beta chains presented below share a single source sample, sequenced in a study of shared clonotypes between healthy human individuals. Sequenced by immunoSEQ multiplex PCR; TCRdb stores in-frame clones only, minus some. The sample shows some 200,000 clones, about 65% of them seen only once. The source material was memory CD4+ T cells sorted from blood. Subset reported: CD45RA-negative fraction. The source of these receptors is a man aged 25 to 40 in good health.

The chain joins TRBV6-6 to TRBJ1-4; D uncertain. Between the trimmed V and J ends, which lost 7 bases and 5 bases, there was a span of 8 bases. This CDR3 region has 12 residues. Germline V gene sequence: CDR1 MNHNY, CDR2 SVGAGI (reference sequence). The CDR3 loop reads CASKSRNEKLFF. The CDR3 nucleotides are TGTGCCAGCAAATCGCGAAATGAAAAACTGTTTTTT.

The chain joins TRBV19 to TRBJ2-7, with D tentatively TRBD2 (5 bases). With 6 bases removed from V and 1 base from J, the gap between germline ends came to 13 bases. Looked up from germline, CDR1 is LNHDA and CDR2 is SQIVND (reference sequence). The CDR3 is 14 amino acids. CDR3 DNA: TGTGCCAGTAGGAGGGATATTTCATCCTACGAGCAGTACTTC. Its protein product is CASRRDISSYEQYF. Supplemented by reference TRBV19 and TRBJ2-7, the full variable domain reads DGGITQSPKYLFRKEGQNVTLSCEQNLNHDAMYWYRQDPGQGLRLIYYSQIVNDFQKGDIAEGYSVSREKKESFPLTVTSAQKNPTAFYLCASRRDISSYEQYFGPGTRLTVT.

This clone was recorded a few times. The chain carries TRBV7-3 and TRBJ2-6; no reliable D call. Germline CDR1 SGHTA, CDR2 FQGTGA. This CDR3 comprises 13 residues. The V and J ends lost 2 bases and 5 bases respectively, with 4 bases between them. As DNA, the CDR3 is TGTGCCAGCAGCTTAGATAGGGCCAACGTCCTGACTTTC. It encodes CASSLDRANVLTF.

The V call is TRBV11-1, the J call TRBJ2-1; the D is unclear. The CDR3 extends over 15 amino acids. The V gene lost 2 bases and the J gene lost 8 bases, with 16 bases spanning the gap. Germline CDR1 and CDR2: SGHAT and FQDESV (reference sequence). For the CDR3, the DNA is TGTGCCAGCAGCTTATCGGCGAGTACTGTCGATGAGCAGTTCTTC. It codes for CASSLSASTVDEQFF.

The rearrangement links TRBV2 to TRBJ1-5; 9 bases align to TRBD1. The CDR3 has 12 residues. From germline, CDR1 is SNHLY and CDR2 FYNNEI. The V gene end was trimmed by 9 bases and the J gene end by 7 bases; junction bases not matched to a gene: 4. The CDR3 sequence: CASTGGQQPQHF. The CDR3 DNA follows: TGTGCCAGTACAGGGGGCCAACAGCCCCAGCATTTT.

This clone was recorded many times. DNA of the CDR3: TGTGCCAGCAGCTGGGACAGGGGTCAGCCCCAGCATTTT. This gives the protein CASSWDRGQPQHF. This chain links TRBV5-5 with TRBJ1-5, with 10 positions matching TRBD1. The trim removed 3 bases at V and 6 bases at J, leaving 0 bases unmatched. The CDR3 is made up of 13 amino acids. CDR1 SGHKS and CDR2 YYEKEE come from the germline V gene (reference sequence).

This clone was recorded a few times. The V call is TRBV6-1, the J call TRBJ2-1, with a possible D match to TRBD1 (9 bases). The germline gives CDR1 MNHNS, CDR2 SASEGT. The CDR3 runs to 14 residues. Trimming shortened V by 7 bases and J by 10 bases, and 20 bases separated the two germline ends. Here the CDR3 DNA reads TGTGCCAGCATTACGGGACAGGGACTAGGCGAGCAGTTCTTC. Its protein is CASITGQGLGEQFF.

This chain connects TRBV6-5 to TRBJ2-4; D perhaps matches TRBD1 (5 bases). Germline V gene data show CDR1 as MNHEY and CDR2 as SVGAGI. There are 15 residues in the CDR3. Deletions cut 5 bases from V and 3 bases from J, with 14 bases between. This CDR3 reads CASSPGAQGKNIQYF. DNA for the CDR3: TGTGCCAGCAGTCCCGGTGCGCAGGGCAAAAACATTCAGTACTTC.

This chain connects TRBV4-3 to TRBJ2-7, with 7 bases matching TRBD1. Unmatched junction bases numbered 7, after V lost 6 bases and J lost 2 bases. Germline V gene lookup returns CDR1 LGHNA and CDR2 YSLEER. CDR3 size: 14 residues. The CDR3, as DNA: TGCGCCAGCAGACGCGACAGGGTCGCCTACGAGCAGTACTTC. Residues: CASRRDRVAYEQYF.

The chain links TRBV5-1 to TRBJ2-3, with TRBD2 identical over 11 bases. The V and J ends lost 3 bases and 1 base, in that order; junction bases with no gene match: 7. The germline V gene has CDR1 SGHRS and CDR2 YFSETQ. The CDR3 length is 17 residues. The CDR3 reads CASSSGLAGGRTDTQYF. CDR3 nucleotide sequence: TGCGCCAGCAGCTCCGGTTTAGCGGGAGGGCGCACAGATACGCAGTATTTT. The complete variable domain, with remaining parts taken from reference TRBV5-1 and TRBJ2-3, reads KAGVTQTPRYLIKTRGQQVTLSCSPISGHRSVSWYQQTPGQGLQFLFEYFSETQRNKGNFPGRFSGRQFSNSRSEMNVSTLELGDSALYLCASSSGLAGGRTDTQYFGPGTRLTVL.

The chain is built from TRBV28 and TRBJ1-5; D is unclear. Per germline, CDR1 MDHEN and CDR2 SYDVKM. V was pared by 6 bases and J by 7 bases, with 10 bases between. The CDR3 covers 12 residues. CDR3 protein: CASSPGTQPQHF. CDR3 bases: TGTGCCAGCAGCCCCGGTACCCAGCCCCAGCATTTT.

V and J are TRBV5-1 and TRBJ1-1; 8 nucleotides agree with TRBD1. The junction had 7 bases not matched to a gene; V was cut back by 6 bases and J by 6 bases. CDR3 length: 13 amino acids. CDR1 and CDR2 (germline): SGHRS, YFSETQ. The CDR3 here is CASTTQGAPEAFF. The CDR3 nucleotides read TGCGCCAGCACCACTCAGGGGGCCCCTGAAGCTTTCTTT.

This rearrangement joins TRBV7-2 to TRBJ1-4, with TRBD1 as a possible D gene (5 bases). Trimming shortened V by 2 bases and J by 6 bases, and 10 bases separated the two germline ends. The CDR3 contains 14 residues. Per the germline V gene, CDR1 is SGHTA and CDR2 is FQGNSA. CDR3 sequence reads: CASSLRAGYEKLFF. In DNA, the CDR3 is TGTGCCAGCAGCTTAAGGGCAGGGTATGAAAAACTGTTTTTT.

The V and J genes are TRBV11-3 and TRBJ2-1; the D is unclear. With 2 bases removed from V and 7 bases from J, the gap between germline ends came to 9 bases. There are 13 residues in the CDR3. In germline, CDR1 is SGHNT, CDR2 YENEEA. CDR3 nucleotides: TGTGCCAGCAGCTTAACCCCTCTTAATGAGCAGTTCTTC. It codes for CASSLTPLNEQFF. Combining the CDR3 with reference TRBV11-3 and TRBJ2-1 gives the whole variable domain EAGVVQSPRYKIIEKKQPVAFWCNPISGHNTLYWYLQNLGQGPELLIRYENEEAVDDSQLPKDRFSAERLKGVDSTLKIQPAELGDSAVYLCASSLTPLNEQFFGPGTRLTVL.

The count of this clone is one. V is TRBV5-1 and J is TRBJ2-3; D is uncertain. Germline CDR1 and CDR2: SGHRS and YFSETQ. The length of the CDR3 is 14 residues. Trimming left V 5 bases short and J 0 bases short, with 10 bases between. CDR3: CASRARSSTDTQYF. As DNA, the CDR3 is TGCGCCAGCAGAGCACGAAGTAGCACAGATACGCAGTATTTT.

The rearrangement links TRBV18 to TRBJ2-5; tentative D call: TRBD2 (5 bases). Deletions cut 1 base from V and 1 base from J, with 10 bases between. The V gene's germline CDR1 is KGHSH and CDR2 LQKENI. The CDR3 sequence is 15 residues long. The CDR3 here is CASSPRVSGQETQYF. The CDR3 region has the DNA TGTGCCAGCTCACCACGCGTCAGCGGCCAAGAGACCCAGTACTTC.

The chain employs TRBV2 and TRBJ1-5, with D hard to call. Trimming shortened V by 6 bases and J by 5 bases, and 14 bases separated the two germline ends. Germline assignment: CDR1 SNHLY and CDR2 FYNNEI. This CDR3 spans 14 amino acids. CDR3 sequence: CASRAAGSYQPQHF. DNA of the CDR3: TGTGCCAGCAGAGCCGCGGGGAGCTATCAGCCCCAGCATTTT.

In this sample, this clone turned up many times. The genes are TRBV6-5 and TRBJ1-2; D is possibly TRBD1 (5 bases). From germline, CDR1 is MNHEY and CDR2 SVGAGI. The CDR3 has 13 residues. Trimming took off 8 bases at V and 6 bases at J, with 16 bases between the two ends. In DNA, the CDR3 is TGTGCCAGCCACGACCGGGGGAGACATGGCTACACCTTC. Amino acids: CASHDRGRHGYTF.

The CDR3 is CAISVPPGRVQFF. The CDR3 nucleotides read TGTGCCATCAGTGTGCCGCCCGGGAGGGTCCAGTTCTTC. V gene TRBV10-3 combines with J gene TRBJ2-1; TRBD2 agrees at 8 bases. CDR1 is ENHRY, CDR2 SYGVKD, per germline. V lost 4 bases, J lost 13 bases, and 9 bases stayed unmatched. This CDR3 comprises 13 residues.

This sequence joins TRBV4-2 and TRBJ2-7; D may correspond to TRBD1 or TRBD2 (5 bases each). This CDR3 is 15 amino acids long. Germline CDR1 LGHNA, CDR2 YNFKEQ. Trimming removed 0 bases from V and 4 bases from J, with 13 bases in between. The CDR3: CASSQDAGDGYEQYF. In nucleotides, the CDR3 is TGTGCCAGCAGCCAAGATGCCGGGGACGGGTACGAGCAGTACTTC.

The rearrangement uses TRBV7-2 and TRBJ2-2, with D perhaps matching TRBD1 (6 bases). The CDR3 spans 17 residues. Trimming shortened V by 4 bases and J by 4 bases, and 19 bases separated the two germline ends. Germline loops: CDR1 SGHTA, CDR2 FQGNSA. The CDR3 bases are TGTGCCAGCAGCTCTAAATCTCAGGGGTTAGTCACCGGGGAGCTGTTTTTT. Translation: CASSSKSQGLVTGELFF.

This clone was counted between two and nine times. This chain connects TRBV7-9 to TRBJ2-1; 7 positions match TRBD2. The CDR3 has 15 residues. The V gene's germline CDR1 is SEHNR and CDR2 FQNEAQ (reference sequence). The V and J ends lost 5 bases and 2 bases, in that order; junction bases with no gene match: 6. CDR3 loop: CASSKEAGAYNEQFF. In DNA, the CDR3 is TGTGCCAGCAGCAAAGAGGCGGGGGCCTACAATGAGCAGTTCTTC.

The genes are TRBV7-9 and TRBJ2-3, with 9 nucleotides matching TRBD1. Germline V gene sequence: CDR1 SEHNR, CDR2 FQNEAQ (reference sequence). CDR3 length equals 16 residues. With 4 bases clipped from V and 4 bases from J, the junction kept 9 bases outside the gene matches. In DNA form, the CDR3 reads TGTGCCAGCAGCTCCGTACCGGGACAGGGCTCAGATACGCAGTATTTT. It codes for CASSSVPGQGSDTQYF. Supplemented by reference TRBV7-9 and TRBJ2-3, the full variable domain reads DTGVSQNPRHKITKRGQNVTFRCDPISEHNRLYWYRQTLGQGPEFLTYFQNEAQLEKSRLLSDRFSAERPKGSFSTLEIQRTEQGDSAMYLCASSSVPGQGSDTQYFGPGTRLTVL.

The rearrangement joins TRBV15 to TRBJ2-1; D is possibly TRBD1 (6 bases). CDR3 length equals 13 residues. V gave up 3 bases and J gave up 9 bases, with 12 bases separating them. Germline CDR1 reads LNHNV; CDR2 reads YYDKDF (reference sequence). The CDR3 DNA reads TGTGCCACCAGCAGGGCCAGGGGAAGTGAGCAGTTCTTC. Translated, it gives CATSRARGSEQFF.

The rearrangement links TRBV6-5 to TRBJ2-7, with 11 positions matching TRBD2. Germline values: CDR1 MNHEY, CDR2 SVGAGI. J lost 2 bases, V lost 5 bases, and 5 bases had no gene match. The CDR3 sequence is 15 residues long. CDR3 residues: CASSRGTSGTYEQYF. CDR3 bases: TGTGCCAGCAGTCGAGGGACTAGCGGAACCTACGAGCAGTACTTC.